The TCR beta chain under discussion was sequenced for a study of PD-1 blockade in classical Hodgkin lymphoma (dated by TCRdb to 2020 to 2021). Describing the broader study: The study used CyTOF and TCR beta sequencing to define a peripheral blood immune signature of response to PD-1 blockade in classical Hodgkin lymphoma. The full study reports these points: Only a single clinical trial cohort was studied, and what caused the repertoire differences, possibly disease activity or prior therapy, remained undefined. Newly diagnosed patients were reported to have lower baseline TCR diversity than healthy donors, and relapsed/refractory patients were reported to have lower baseline TCR diversity still.

About this clone itself: It lacks a known antigen. No much larger clone exists at a distance of one base, and base qualities are not known.

V sheds 1 base and J sheds 1 base, leaving 7 bases between their ends. CDR1 and CDR2, per the germline V gene, are MGHDK and SYGVNS. The CDR3 measures 15 amino acids from cysteine to phenylalanine. Just the 45-base CDR3 DNA is kept, in frame starting at base 1. The label giving this sample's time point can be read as: newly diagnosed, previously untreated cHL patient sample. As a comparison group for the relapsed/refractory trial patients, PBMCs were sequenced from patients with newly diagnosed, previously untreated classical Hodgkin lymphoma. Peripheral blood was collected in 8 mL Vacutainer Cell Preparation Tubes, from which PBMCs were isolated by centrifugation and then cryopreserved. Genomic DNA was isolated using the Qiagen DNeasy kit from unsorted PBMCs as well as from negatively selected CD4+ and CD8+ fractions. TCR beta CDR3 regions were amplified by immunoSEQ multiplex PCR using primers annealing to V and J segments. A synthetic immune receptor repertoire was used to minimize amplification bias, and any remaining bias was removed computationally after sequencing. In the authors' own workflow: Repertoire diversity was quantified as the Shannon entropy index using custom Python scripts. The unsorted, CD4+ and CD8+ repertoires were each analyzed separately, with the exception of combined analyses, where CD4+ and CD8+ sequences were merged in silico. TCRdb carries this immuneACCESS record with in-frame sequences only. Its versions omit some clonotypes, under half of them owing to an unresolved V gene in the studies checked, with the rest unexplained. That table is the source of V, J and clone size, and D and trimming were worked out from the DNA. The sample table contains tens of thousands of clones; only one count was recorded for roughly 88% of them. The ten biggest clones cover approximately 4.9% of the sample.

This chain joins TRBV25-1 to TRBJ2-2; D gene: possibly TRBD1, on 5 matching bases. The source is a human donor with classical Hodgkin lymphoma. The sample consisted of peripheral blood mononuclear cells (PBMCs). CDR3 reads: CASSELGENTGELFF. The nucleotide sequence is TGTGCCAGCAGTGAATTAGGGGAGAACACCGGGGAGCTGTTTTTT.